A single T cell receptor beta chain is shown here with its context. Its antigen is unknown. Within one base of it there is no much larger clone, and no base qualities were kept. This sample is part of a study of blood T cell repertoires in COVID-19 (TCRdb year 2020). Some background on the complete study: The collaborator samples originated in the United States, Italy and Spain and spanned the acute and convalescent phases of COVID-19. Subjects who had been exposed to COVID-19, were actively infected with it, or had recovered from it provided the deeply sampled blood TCRbeta repertoires that made up the dataset. The repertoires were made available in a free public database intended to serve as a resource for research on the immune response to SARS-CoV-2. Nearly every sample came with metadata listing a de-identified subject ID, COVID-19 status, age in years and sex. The samples were drawn from the first 160 participants of the ongoing ImmuneRACE study and from about 1,200 subjects provided by 6 global collaborators. Where HLA class I and class II types were available, the types were taken from metadata supplied by the sample provider, not from assay-based typing. The prospective study material was composed of cDNA or gDNA derived from T cells, B-cell-depleted T cells, or PBMCs. Study-level results and caveats: The quantity of clinical and demographic metadata differed by source and by participant and was supplied without curation.

The CDR3 spans 15 residues, from the cysteine through the phenylalanine. Kept here is only the CDR3 DNA, which spans 45 bases and is read in frame from base 1. Trimming takes 5 bases off V and 4 bases off J; junction bases not matched to a gene: 6. The germline V gene (reference sequence) gives CDR1 as SEHNR and CDR2 as FQNEAQ. One collaborating source in Seattle enrolled patients during active infection and followed them longitudinally through the course of disease. Each collaborating institution followed its own protocols to collect whole blood in K2EDTA tubes. Collaborator samples were shipped for TCRbeta analysis as frozen whole blood, isolated PBMCs, or DNA extracted from either sample type. The immunoSEQ Assay, a bias-controlled multiplex PCR, was used to amplify TCRbeta CDR3 regions from genomic DNA. The study's own analysis went as follows. The number of nucleated cells in each sample was estimated from the amplification of reference gene primers within the assay. Sequence reads were collapsed and filtered to measure the absolute abundance of every unique TCRbeta CDR3 rearrangement. For each sample, productive Simpson clonality was calculated as the square root of Simpson's diversity index over productive rearrangements. TCRdb retrieved this table from immuneACCESS and kept in-frame rearrangements only. Not all clones are present; in checked studies, unresolved V genes account for under half, and no reason is known for the remainder. The V and J calls and the clone size are those of that table, but D and trimming were determined from the DNA. Recorded for this sample are approximately 480,000 clones; about 91% of them occurred a single time. The ten largest make up approximately 0.9% of the sample.

This receptor was obtained from a man aged 18 to 30 with COVID-19, enrolled during active disease. The sequence is built from TRBV7-9 and TRBJ2-2; TRBD1 aligns with 8 central bases. Sequenced material: peripheral blood. This receptor has the CDR3 CASSGGQASTGELFF. The nucleotide sequence is TGTGCCAGCAGCGGGGGACAGGCCTCCACCGGGGAGCTGTTTTTT.